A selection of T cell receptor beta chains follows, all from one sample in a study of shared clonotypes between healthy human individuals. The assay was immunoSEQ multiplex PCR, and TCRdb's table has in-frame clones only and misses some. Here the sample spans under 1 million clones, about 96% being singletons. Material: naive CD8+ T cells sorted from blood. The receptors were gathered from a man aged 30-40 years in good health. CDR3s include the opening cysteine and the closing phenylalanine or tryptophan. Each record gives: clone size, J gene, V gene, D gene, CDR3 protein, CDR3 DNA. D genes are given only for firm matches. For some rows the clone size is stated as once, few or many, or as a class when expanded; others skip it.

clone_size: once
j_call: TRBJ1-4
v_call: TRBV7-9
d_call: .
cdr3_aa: CASSFAGHEKLFF
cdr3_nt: TGTGCCAGCAGCTTCGCGGGGCATGAAAAACTGTTTTTT

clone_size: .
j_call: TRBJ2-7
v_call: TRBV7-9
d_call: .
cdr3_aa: CASSSSQGITSYEQYF
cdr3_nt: TGTGCCAGCAGCTCTAGTCAGGGGATTACTTCGTACGAGCAGTACTTC

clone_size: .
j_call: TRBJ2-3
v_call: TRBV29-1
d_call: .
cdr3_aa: CSGEQGPYTQYF
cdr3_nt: TGCAGCGGCGAACAAGGTCCATATACGCAGTATTTT

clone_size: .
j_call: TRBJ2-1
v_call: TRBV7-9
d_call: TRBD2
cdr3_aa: CASSFLIDGLASYNEQFF
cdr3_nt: TGTGCCAGCAGCTTTTTGATTGATGGACTAGCGAGCTACAATGAGCAGTTCTTC

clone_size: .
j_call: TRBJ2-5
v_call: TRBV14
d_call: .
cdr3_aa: CASSQVSAWGYQETQYF
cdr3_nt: TGTGCCAGCAGCCAAGTATCGGCGTGGGGGTACCAAGAGACCCAGTACTTC

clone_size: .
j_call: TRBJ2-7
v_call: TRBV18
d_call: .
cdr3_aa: CASSPPDGSSYEQYF
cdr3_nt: TGTGCCAGCTCACCGCCGGACGGGAGCTCCTACGAGCAGTACTTC

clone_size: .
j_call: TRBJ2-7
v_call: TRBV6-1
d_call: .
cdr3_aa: CASSEVSGPPTYEQYF
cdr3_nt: TGTGCCAGCAGTGAAGTCTCGGGACCTCCGACCTACGAGCAGTACTTC

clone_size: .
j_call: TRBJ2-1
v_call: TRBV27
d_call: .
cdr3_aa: CASSLLGGDYEQFF
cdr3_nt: TGTGCCAGCAGTTTATTAGGCGGGGATTATGAACAGTTCTTC

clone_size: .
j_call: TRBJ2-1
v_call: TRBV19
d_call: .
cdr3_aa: CASSIAVFVRFEQFF
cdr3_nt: TGTGCCAGTAGTATAGCAGTATTCGTCAGGTTTGAGCAGTTCTTC

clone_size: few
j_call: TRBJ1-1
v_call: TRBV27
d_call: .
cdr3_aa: CASSLNDVGDEAFF
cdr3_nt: TGTGCCAGCAGTCTAAATGACGTCGGAGATGAAGCTTTCTTT

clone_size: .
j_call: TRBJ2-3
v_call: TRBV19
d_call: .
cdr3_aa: CASSPLTGTSSTDTQYF
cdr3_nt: TGTGCCAGTAGCCCTCTAACAGGGACATCTAGCACAGATACGCAGTATTTT

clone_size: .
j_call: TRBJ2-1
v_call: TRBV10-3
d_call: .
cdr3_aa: CAISEVGSGAYNEQFF
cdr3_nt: TGTGCCATCAGTGAGGTCGGTAGCGGAGCATACAATGAGCAGTTCTTC

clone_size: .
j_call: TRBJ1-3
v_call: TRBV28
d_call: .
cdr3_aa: CASSSLDRSAGGNTIYF
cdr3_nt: TGTGCCAGCAGTTCCTTGGACCGTTCGGCCGGGGGAAACACCATATATTTT

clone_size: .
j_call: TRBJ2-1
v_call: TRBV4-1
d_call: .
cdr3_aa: CASRRGPRGDEQFF
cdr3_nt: TGCGCCAGCAGGAGGGGCCCGCGGGGCGATGAGCAGTTCTTC

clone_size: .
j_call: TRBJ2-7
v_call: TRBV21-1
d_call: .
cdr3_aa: CASSKEGSGRAFTYEQYF
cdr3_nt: TGTGCCAGCAGCAAAGAGGGTAGCGGGAGGGCCTTTACCTACGAGCAGTACTTC

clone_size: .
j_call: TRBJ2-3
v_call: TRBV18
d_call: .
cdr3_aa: CASSPISWRATDTQYF
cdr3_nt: TGTGCCAGCTCACCTATCTCTTGGCGGGCCACAGATACGCAGTATTTT